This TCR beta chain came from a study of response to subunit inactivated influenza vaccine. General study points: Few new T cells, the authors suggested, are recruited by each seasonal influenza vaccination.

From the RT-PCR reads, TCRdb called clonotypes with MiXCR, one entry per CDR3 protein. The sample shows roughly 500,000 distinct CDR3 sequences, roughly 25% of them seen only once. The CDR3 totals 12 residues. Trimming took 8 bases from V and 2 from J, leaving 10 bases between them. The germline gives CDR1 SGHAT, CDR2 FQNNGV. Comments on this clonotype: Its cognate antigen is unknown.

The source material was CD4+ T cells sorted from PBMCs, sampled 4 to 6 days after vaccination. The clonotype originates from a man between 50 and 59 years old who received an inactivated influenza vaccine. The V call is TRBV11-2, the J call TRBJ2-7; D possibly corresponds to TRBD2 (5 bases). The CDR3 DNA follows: TGTGCCAGCGGCCACGGGGCCTACGAGCAGTACTTC. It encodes CASGHGAYEQYF.